The source of this T cell receptor beta chain is a study of shared clonotypes between healthy human individuals. Overall study findings and caveats: Clonotypes not shared had lower generation probabilities than those common to all four donors.

The CDR3 sequence is 13 residues long. V lost 0 bases, J lost 5 bases, and 8 bases lay in between. Germline CDR1 SNHLY, CDR2 FYNNEI. Of note for this clone: Its target is not known. The same CDR3 is also encoded by other DNA sequences in this sample.

The repertoire was sequenced with immunoSEQ multiplex PCR; TCRdb's copy has only in-frame clones and lacks some. Found here are roughly 2.5 million clones, roughly 92% of them singletons; the top ten hold over 0.12%. The clonotype comes from a man aged 18 to 30 in good health. The chain joins TRBV2 to TRBJ2-7; TRBD1 might be the D (6 bases). The sequencing sample was made of naive CD4+ T cells sorted from blood. This sample's subset: CD45RA+ positively selected. The DNA of the CDR3 is TGTGCCAGCAGTGAAGCGCCAGGGGACGAGCAGTACTTC. Its protein product is CASSEAPGDEQYF.